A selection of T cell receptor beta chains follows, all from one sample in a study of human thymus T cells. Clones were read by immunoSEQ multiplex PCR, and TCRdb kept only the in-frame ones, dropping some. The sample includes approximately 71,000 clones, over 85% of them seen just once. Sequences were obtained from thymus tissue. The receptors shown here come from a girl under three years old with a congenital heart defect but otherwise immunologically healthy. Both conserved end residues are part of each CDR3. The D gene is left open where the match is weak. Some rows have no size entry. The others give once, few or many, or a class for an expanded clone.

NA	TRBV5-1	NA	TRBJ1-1	TGCGCCAGCAGCTTGGTAGCAGGGTTGAACACTGAAGCTTTCTTT	CASSLVAGLNTEAFF
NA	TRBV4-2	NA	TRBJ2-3	TGTGCCAGCAGCCAAGATCCGGTAGCACCCGTGTATACGCAGTATTTT	CASSQDPVAPVYTQYF
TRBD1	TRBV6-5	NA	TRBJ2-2	TGTGCCAGCAGCCCGACAGGGGAGGTCACCGGGGAGCTGTTTTTT	CASSPTGEVTGELFF
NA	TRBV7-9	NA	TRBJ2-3	TGTGCCAGCAGCTTAGGGCAGAGTAGGGAAGGGCCAGATACGCAGTATTTT	CASSLGQSREGPDTQYF
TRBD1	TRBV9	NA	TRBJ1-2	TGTGCCAGCAGCCAGGACAGGGGGCGCGGTGATGACTATGGCTACACCTTC	CASSQDRGRGDDYGYTF
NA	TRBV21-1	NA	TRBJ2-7	TGTGCCAAAAAAAGGGGCCGCGTTTCCTACGAGCAGTACTTC	CAKKRGRVSYEQYF
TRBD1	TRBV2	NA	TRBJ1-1	TGTGCCAGAAAAAGTTCGACAGGGTATGCAACTTTCTTT	CARKSSTGYATFF
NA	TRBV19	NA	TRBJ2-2	TGTGCCAGCTCTTCGGGGGTCGGGGAGCTGTTTTTT	CASSSGVGELFF
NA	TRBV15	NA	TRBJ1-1	TGTGCCACCAGCAGAGAAATAAGGGGTCCGGGGGCTTTCTTT	CATSREIRGPGAFF
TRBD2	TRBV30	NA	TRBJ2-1	TGTGCCTGGAGTGTACCCAGCGGGAGGGCCTACAATGAGCAGTTCTTC	CAWSVPSGRAYNEQFF
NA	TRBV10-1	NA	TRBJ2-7	TGCGCCAGCAGTTGGGCGGCGGGACCCTACGAGCAGTACTTC	CASSWAAGPYEQYF
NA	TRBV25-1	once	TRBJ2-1	TGTGCCAGCAGTGAACGTGGGGGGTTTCCGTTCTTC	CASSERGGFPFF
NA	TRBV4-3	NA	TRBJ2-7	TGCGCCAGCAGCCAAGAAGCAGGATGGTTAAGGGGCGAGCAGTACTTC	CASSQEAGWLRGEQYF
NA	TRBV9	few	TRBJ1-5	TGTGCCAGCAGCCCGGGGGATCAGCCCCAGCATTTT	CASSPGDQPQHF
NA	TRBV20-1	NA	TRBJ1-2	TGCAGTGCTAGGGGGTACTATGGCTACACCTTC	CSARGYYGYTF
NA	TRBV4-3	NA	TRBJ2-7	TGCGCCAGCAGCCGAGGAGGGGTGACAGGCGGTTTCGGGGGCGAGCAGTACTTC	CASSRGGVTGGFGGEQYF
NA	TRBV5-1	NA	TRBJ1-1	TGCGCCAGCAGCGCTGGACACCCCACTGAAGCTTTCTTT	CASSAGHPTEAFF
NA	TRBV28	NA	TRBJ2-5	TGTGCCAGCAGGGTTCGGCAAGAGACCCAGTACTTC	CASRVRQETQYF
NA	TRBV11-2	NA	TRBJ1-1	TGTGCCAGCAGCTTAGAAGGATGGGGGACTGAAGCTTTCTTT	CASSLEGWGTEAFF
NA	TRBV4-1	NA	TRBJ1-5	TGCGCCAGCAGCCAAGCGGAAGTGGGGTTTAATCAGCCCCAGCATTTT	CASSQAEVGFNQPQHF
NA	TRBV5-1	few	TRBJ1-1	TGCGCCAGCAGCCTTACAGGGATAACCGAGAACACTGAAGCTTTCTTT	CASSLTGITENTEAFF
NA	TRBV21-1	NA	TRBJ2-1	TGTGCCAGCAGGTCCACGAGAGGACTAGCGGGTGACAATGAGCAGTTCTTC	CASRSTRGLAGDNEQFF
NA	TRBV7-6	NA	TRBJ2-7	TGTGCCAGCAGCTTAGCGGCGAAGGGAGTACCCTACGAGCAGTACTTC	CASSLAAKGVPYEQYF
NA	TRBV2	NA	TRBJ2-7	TGTGCCAGCAGTGACCCGCCAGGAGGCAACTACGAGCAGTACTTC	CASSDPPGGNYEQYF
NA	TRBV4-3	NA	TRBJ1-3	TGCGCCAGCAGCCAAGATACGAGGAGGCCTCAATATCATGGAAACACCATATATTTT	CASSQDTRRPQYHGNTIYF
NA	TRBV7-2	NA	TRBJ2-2	TGTGCCAGCAGCTCCGGTCGGGGCACCGGGGAGCTGTTTTTT	CASSSGRGTGELFF
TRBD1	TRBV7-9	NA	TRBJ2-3	TGTGCCAGCAGCTCGGGACAGGGGGCACACACGGATACGCAGTATTTT	CASSSGQGAHTDTQYF
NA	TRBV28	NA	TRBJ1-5	TGTGCCAGCGAAGTAGGGCAGGGAGAGAAAAGCAATCAGCCCCAGCATTTT	CASEVGQGEKSNQPQHF
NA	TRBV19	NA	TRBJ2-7	TGTGCCAGTAGTATAACTGGATTCTACGAGCAGTACTTC	CASSITGFYEQYF